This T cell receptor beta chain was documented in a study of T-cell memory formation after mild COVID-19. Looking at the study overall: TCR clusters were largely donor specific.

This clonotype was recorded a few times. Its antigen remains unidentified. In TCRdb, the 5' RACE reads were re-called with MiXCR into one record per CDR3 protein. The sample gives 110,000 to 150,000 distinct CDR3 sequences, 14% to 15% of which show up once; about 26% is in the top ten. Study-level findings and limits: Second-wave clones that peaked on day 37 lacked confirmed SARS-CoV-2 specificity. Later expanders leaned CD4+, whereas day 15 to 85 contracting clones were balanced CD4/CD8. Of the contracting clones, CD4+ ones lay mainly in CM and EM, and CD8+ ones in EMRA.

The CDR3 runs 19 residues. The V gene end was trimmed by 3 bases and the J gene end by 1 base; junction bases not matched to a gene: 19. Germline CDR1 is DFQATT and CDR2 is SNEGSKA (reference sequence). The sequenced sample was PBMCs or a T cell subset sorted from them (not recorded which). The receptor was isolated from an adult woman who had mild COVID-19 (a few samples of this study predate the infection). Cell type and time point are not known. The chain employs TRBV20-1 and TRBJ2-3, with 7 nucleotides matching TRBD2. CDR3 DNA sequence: TGCAGTGCTAGTCCACTTTGGGCGGGAGAGCCGGAGGGCACAGATACGCAGTATTTT. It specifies CSASPLWAGEPEGTDTQYF.